This T cell receptor (beta chain) was identified in a study of cytomegalovirus exposure and HLA in healthy donors. Study-level results: Some V segments could not be told apart, so they were left out, TRBV6-2 and TRBV6-3 among them. Among TCR sequences, most were rare, though some public TCRs appeared in many donors. Differences between HLA loci emerged in a later analysis of TCR association rates, with DRB1 most and HLA-C fewest.

In the case of this clone: Its antigen is still unknown.

Trimming at V came to 4 bases and at J to 9 bases, leaving 4 bases not matched to a gene. This CDR3 region has 14 residues. Germline V gene data show CDR1 as SEHNR and CDR2 as FQNEAQ (reference sequence). 13 Jbeta primers and 60 Vbeta primers were used for the PCR. Sequencing was performed with immunoSEQ multiplex PCR; in TCRdb, only in-frame clones are kept and a portion is missing. The repertoire table contains 75,000 to 95,000 clones. The rearrangement links TRBV7-9 to TRBJ2-1; 12 nucleotides line up with TRBD2. This TCR was recovered from a woman in her sixties or seventies in good health and CMV-seronegative. Sequencing used PBMCs. The CDR3 DNA is TGTGCCAGCAGCTCGCTAGCGGGAGGGGGTGAGCAGTTCTTC. Protein product: CASSSLAGGGEQFF.